Listed below are T cell receptor beta chains from one sample, sequenced in a study of regulatory T cells in long-lasting Graves disease. TCRdb ran MiXCR on the multiplex PCR reads and lists one entry per CDR3 protein. The top ten hold roughly a tenth of the sample, which has about 540,000 distinct CDR3 sequences, approximately 12% seen once. These data were also reused for a study on T cells in Graves' hyperthyroidism and ophthalmopathy.

Specimen: peripheral blood mononuclear cells (PBMCs), collected at new diagnosis, from a patient treated with antithyroid drugs. The receptors were gathered from a man aged 25-45 years with Graves disease. CDR3s include the opening cysteine and the closing phenylalanine or tryptophan. Each record gives: D gene, V gene, clone size, J gene, CDR3 DNA, CDR3 protein. D genes are given only for firm matches. For some rows the clone size is stated as once, few or many, or as a class when expanded; others skip it.

>-|TRBV2|many|TRBJ2-5
TGTGCCAGCAGCGAGGGGGAAGAGACCCAGTACTTC
CASSEGEETQYF
>-|TRBV10-3|-|TRBJ1-4
TGTGCCATCGTGGGTGAAAAACTGTTTTTT
CAIVGEKLFF
>-|TRBV20-1|many|TRBJ1-5
TGCAGTGCTAGATGGGCGGGGCAGGGAGGTCAGCCCCAGCATTTT
CSARWAGQGGQPQHF
>-|TRBV27|-|TRBJ1-3
TGTGCCAGCAGTTTAACTCCTTTTGGAAACACCATATATTTT
CASSLTPFGNTIYF
>-|TRBV5-6|-|TRBJ1-1
TGTGCCAGCAGCTTGCTGAGGAGGAGGGACACTGAAGCTTTCTTT
CASSLLRRRDTEAFF
>-|TRBV2|-|TRBJ2-7
TGTGCCAGCAGTGAGGGGTTGGAGGGACCGCAGTACTTC
CASSEGLEGPQYF
>-|TRBV28|many|TRBJ2-6
TGTGCCAGCACGTCCGGGACCGGGGCCAACGTCCTGACTTTC
CASTSGTGANVLTF
>-|TRBV11-2|many|TRBJ1-2
TGTGCCAGCAGCTTAAGCACAGGGCTGAACTATGGCTACACCTTC
CASSLSTGLNYGYTF
>-|TRBV29-1|-|TRBJ1-4
TGCAGCGGGAAGACAGATACCTTAAATGAAAAACTGTTTTTT
CSGKTDTLNEKLFF
>-|TRBV6-5|few|TRBJ1-3
TGTGCCAGCAGTTACTCGGCAGGGCATGTAGGGGACACCATATATTTT
CASSYSAGHVGDTIYF
>TRBD2|TRBV20-1|many|TRBJ2-3
TGCAGTGCTAGAGGTTCTAGCGGGGCTAGCACAGATACGCAGTATTTT
CSARGSSGASTDTQYF
>-|TRBV7-9|many|TRBJ2-7
TGTGCCAGCAGCCAAGACAATTACGAGCAGTACTTC
CASSQDNYEQYF
>TRBD2|TRBV7-3|many|TRBJ2-3
TGTGCCAGCAGCTTAACGGCGGGGACTAGCGGCACAGATACGCAGTATTTT
CASSLTAGTSGTDTQYF
>-|TRBV7-2|many|TRBJ2-2
TGTGCCAGCAGCTTCAGAGCCCTATCGAACACCGGGGAGCTGTTTTTT
CASSFRALSNTGELFF
>TRBD1|TRBV24-1|-|TRBJ2-2
TGTGCCACCAGTGATTGGGGACAGGGAACCGGGGAGCTGTTTTTT
CATSDWGQGTGELFF
>TRBD2|TRBV12-3/TRBV12-4|few|TRBJ2-2
TGTGCCAGCAGCCCCCCAGTGGGCGGGAGTGGAAACACCGGGGAGCTGTTTTTT
CASSPPVGGSGNTGELFF
>TRBD1|TRBV12-3/TRBV12-4|many|TRBJ1-2
TGTGCCAGCAGCCCGGACAGGAGAGATGGCTACACCTTC
CASSPDRRDGYTF
>-|TRBV19|-|TRBJ2-2
TGTGCCAGTAGTCCACGGTTTGGCAGGGTAAATGCCGGGGAGCTGTTTTTT
CASSPRFGRVNAGELFF
>TRBD1|TRBV28|many|TRBJ1-1
TGTGCCAGCAGTTCGTACAGGGGGGGTACTGAAGCTTTCTTT
CASSSYRGGTEAFF
>-|TRBV10-3|many|TRBJ2-7
TGTGCCATCACGGCAGCTCGATACGACGAGCAGTACTTC
CAITAARYDEQYF
>-|TRBV7-8|-|TRBJ2-1
TGTGCCAGCAGCTCCTCGGGACTCGGGGACGGTGAGCAGTTCTTC
CASSSSGLGDGEQFF
>TRBD1|TRBV11-1|many|TRBJ2-2
TGTGCCAGCAGCTCGACCGGGACAGTTAACACCGGGGAGCTGTTTTTT
CASSSTGTVNTGELFF
>TRBD1|TRBV7-2|many|TRBJ1-2
TGTGCCAGCAGCTTAGCGGGACAGGCATCTGGCTACACCTTC
CASSLAGQASGYTF
>-|TRBV2|many|TRBJ2-3
TGTGCCAGCAGTCTAACTAGCATCAGAGATACGCAGTATTTT
CASSLTSIRDTQYF
>-|TRBV27|many|TRBJ2-7
TGTGCCAGCAGTGTCGGGATTGGGTCCTACGAGCAGTACTTC
CASSVGIGSYEQYF
>-|TRBV10-3|few|TRBJ1-1
TGTGCCGGGAGGACGGGGGCCATGAACACTGAAGCTTTCTTT
CAGRTGAMNTEAFF
>-|TRBV7-8|many|TRBJ2-7
TGTGCCAGCAGCTTAGCCGGTCGGGAGATCTACGAGCAGTACTTC
CASSLAGREIYEQYF
>TRBD2|TRBV12-3/TRBV12-4|many|TRBJ2-1
TGTGCCAGCAGTCTACTAGCGGGAGGTGAGCAGTTCTTC
CASSLLAGGEQFF
>TRBD2|TRBV30|-|TRBJ2-1
TGTGCCTGGCAGACTAGCGGGAGGCCTAATGAGCAGTTCTTC
CAWQTSGRPNEQFF
>TRBD1|TRBV2|many|TRBJ2-2
TGTGCCAGCCTCCGGGACAGGGCCACCGGGGAGCTGTTTTTT
CASLRDRATGELFF
>TRBD2|TRBV24-1|many|TRBJ2-3
TGTGCCACCAGCGAGGCGGGAGGAACAGATACGCAGTATTTT
CATSEAGGTDTQYF
>-|TRBV7-9|many|TRBJ2-7
TGTGCCAGCAGCTTAGGCTCGAACTCCTACGAGCAGTACTTC
CASSLGSNSYEQYF
>-|TRBV6-1|many|TRBJ1-2
TGTGCCAGCAGTGAATCAGGGAACTATGGCTACACCTTC
CASSESGNYGYTF
>TRBD1|TRBV3-1|many|TRBJ2-4
TGTGCCAGCAGAAACACAGGGGGCAATGGCATTCAGTACTTC
CASRNTGGNGIQYF
>TRBD2|TRBV12-3/TRBV12-4|many|TRBJ2-5
TGTGCCAGCAGTTGGGGGGGAGCCCGCGAAGAGACCCAGTACTTC
CASSWGGAREETQYF
>-|TRBV6-1|many|TRBJ2-5
TGTGCCAGCAGAGAACAGGGTATTCAAGAGACCCAGTACTTC
CASREQGIQETQYF
>-|TRBV3-1|many|TRBJ2-5
TGTGCCAGCAGCCAAGGCCCGGGCCGGGAGACCCAGTACTTC
CASSQGPGRETQYF
>-|TRBV7-9|many|TRBJ1-3
TGTGCCAGCAGCCCCTTAGGGGTCGGAAACACCATATATTTT
CASSPLGVGNTIYF
>-|TRBV25-1|-|TRBJ1-5
TGTGCCAGCAGTGATCACGCAGGAGATAGCAATCAGCCCCAGCATTTT
CASSDHAGDSNQPQHF
>TRBD1|TRBV20-1|-|TRBJ2-7
TGCAGTGCTAGAAACAGGGGAGTCTACGAGCAGTACTTC
CSARNRGVYEQYF
>TRBD2|TRBV20-1|many|TRBJ2-5
TGCAGTGCTAGTTCTAGCGGGGAAGAGACCCAGTACTTC
CSASSSGEETQYF
>-|TRBV20-1|many|TRBJ2-7
TGCAGTGCACCCCGCCGAGGAGGGCCCTACGAGCAGTACTTC
CSAPRRGGPYEQYF
>TRBD2|TRBV27|-|TRBJ2-1
TGTGCCAGCAGTTTGGGACTAGCGGGGGTATACAGTGAGCAGTTCTTC
CASSLGLAGVYSEQFF
>TRBD2|TRBV27|many|TRBJ2-7
TGTGCCAGCAGTCGCTTCGGGACTAGCTATGACGAGCAGTACTTC
CASSRFGTSYDEQYF
>TRBD2|TRBV20-1|many|TRBJ2-3
TGCAGTGCTCGGGGGGGACTAGCAAGCACAGATACGCAGTATTTT
CSARGGLASTDTQYF
>-|TRBV2|many|TRBJ2-5
TGTGCCAGCAGCATCCGAGGAGAGACCCAGTACTTC
CASSIRGETQYF
>TRBD1|TRBV30|-|TRBJ2-4
TGTGCCTGGAGTCTCCGGACAGGCAAAAACATTCAGTACTTC
CAWSLRTGKNIQYF
>TRBD2|TRBV9|-|TRBJ2-5
TGTGCCAGCAGCGTTGGTAGCGGGAGTTCGGGGACCCAGTACTTC
CASSVGSGSSGTQYF
>-|TRBV19|few|TRBJ2-3
TGTGCCAGTAGTATCGGTGAAACCCGCACAGATACGCAGTATTTT
CASSIGETRTDTQYF
>-|TRBV11-2|many|TRBJ2-4
TGTGCCAGCAGCTTAGATCGCGGGATCATTCAGTACTTC
CASSLDRGIIQYF
>-|TRBV10-3|-|TRBJ1-2
TGTGCCATAAGGGGAGACGGCTATGGCTACACCTTC
CAIRGDGYGYTF
>TRBD1|TRBV5-1|-|TRBJ1-6
TGCGCCAGCAGCTTGTCGCCGGGACAGAGAAATTCACCCCTCCACTTT
CASSLSPGQRNSPLHF
>-|TRBV6-1|many|TRBJ1-1
TGTGCCAGCACTAAGCAGGGTGATAACACTGAAGCTTTCTTT
CASTKQGDNTEAFF
>-|TRBV12-3/TRBV12-4|many|TRBJ1-5
TGTGCCAGCAGTTTATTACACAATCAGCCCCAGCATTTT
CASSLLHNQPQHF
>-|TRBV12-3/TRBV12-4|many|TRBJ2-3
TGTGCCAGCAGAGAGCGGACCCCACAGTATTTT
CASRERTPQYF
>TRBD2|TRBV13|many|TRBJ2-7
TGTGCCAGCAGCCCCTCGACTAGCCCGCCGGGAGAGCAGTACTTC
CASSPSTSPPGEQYF
>-|TRBV27|-|TRBJ1-5
TGTGCCAGCAGTTTATATAGGGTCGGTAATCAGCCCCAGCATTTT
CASSLYRVGNQPQHF
>TRBD2|TRBV20-1|many|TRBJ2-7
TGCAGTGCTGCGCCCGGGACGGGGGGATACGAGCAGTACTTC
CSAAPGTGGYEQYF